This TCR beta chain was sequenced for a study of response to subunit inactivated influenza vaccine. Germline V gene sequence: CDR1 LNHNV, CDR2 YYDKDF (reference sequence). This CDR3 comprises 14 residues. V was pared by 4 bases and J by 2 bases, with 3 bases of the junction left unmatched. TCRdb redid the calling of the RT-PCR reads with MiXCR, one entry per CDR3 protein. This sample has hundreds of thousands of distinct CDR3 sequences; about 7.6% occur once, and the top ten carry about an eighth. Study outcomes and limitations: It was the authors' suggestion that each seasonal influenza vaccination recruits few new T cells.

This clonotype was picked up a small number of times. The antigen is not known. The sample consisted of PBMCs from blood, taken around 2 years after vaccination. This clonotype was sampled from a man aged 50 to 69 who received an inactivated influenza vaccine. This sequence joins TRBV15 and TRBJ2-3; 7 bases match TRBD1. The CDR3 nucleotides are TGTGCCACCAGCAAAGACAGGGTCACAGATACGCAGTATTTT. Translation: CATSKDRVTDTQYF.